This TCR beta chain was recorded in a study of identical twins. Study-wide points: Surplus twin overlap in beta out-of-frame sequences was less pronounced. Out-of-frame alpha sequences shared between twins exhibited an excess of low generation probability. Reduced insertions were recorded for abundant cord blood beta clonotypes, with no such pattern in memory repertoires.

TCRdb processed the 5' RACE reads anew with MiXCR; each CDR3 protein has one entry. The table has about 260,000 distinct CDR3 sequences, around 7% seen once; the top ten hold under 4%. This clonotype was seen at least ten times. Its cognate antigen is unknown. Trimming removed 4 bases from V and 7 bases from J, with 8 bases in between. CDR1 and CDR2 (germline): ENHRY, SYGVKD. The CDR3 totals 12 residues. The sample was also linked to a second study, of yellow fever vaccine responses in identical twins.

The sample comprised memory (CD45RO+) T cells sorted from blood. This receptor was identified in a woman under 30 in good health. The rearrangement joins TRBV10-3 to TRBJ2-1; D is possibly TRBD2 (5 bases). CDR3 region: CAISAGSNEQFF. The CDR3 coding sequence is TGTGCCATCAGTGCGGGGTCGAATGAGCAGTTCTTC.